This T cell receptor beta chain was retrieved from a study of T cell repertoires in cytomegalovirus infection. TCRdb reanalysed the reads using MiXCR and keeps one entry per CDR3 protein. The repertoire holds more than 400,000 distinct CDR3 sequences, with around 27% as singletons. Study results and limitations: Individuals carrying CMV plus the relevant HLA were identified by cumulative frequency of public TCR beta families.

Comments on this clonotype: Its antigen remains unidentified.

The germline CDR1 and CDR2 sequences are SQVTM and ANQGSEA. The CDR3 is made up of 12 amino acids. The chain couples TRBV29-1 to TRBJ1-3; D is possibly TRBD1 (5 bases). Sequenced material: PBMCs. The TCR sequence derives from a human donor in good health (CMV status not recorded). Some clones in this sample may be carry-over from other donors' samples. CDR3 residues: CVGGDPGNTIYF. CDR3 nucleotide sequence: TGCGTCGGGGGGGACCCGGGAAACACCATATATTTT.